What follows are 7 T cell receptor beta chains derived from one specimen sequenced in a study of T cells in Graves' hyperthyroidism and ophthalmopathy. Regions amplified from RNA transcripts were the TCR beta CDR3 regions. HTBI primers were the set used in a first-round RT-PCR of the TCR CDR3. TCRdb fed the multiplex PCR reads into MiXCR, producing one record per CDR3 protein. The sample yields over 700,000 distinct CDR3 sequences, about 35% seen once. The sequencing input was blood. The receptors derive from a woman aged 35 to 49 with Graves' hyperthyroidism.

The table lists this clonotype with a few counts. In nucleotides, the CDR3 is TGTGCCAGCAGCTTAGCGAGGAGGGGTCCCACCTACGAGCAGTACTTC. Protein product: CASSLARRGPTYEQYF. This chain joins TRBV7-6 and TRBJ2-7; the D gene is possibly TRBD2 (6 bases). Deletions cut 0 bases from V and 2 bases from J, with 14 bases between. The CDR3 spans 16 residues. Germline CDR1 and CDR2: SGHVS and FNYEAQ.

This clonotype has just a few counts. The rearrangement joins TRBV7-2 to TRBJ1-2; TRBD1 aligns across 7 bases. After removal of 7 bases from V and 2 bases from J, the junction contained 4 bases not matched to a gene. CDR3 length: 13 residues. Germline CDR1 is SGHTA and CDR2 is FQGNSA. The CDR3 DNA follows: TGTGCCAGCAACGACAGGGCCAACTATGGCTACACCTTC. Translation: CASNDRANYGYTF.

This clonotype showed up just a few times. The chain couples TRBV5-6 to TRBJ2-6; TRBD1 matches 7 bases. Germline loops: CDR1 SGHDT, CDR2 YYEEEE. J was trimmed by 1 base and V by 4 bases; bases with no gene match: 11. The CDR3 runs 18 residues. The CDR3 loop is CASSDLGGARSGANVLTF. CDR3 DNA: TGTGCCAGCAGCGACCTAGGGGGCGCGCGTTCTGGGGCCAACGTCCTGACTTTC.

This clonotype was seen at least ten times. This chain connects TRBV20-1 to TRBJ1-5; 7 bases map to TRBD1. CDR1 is DFQATT and CDR2 is SNEGSKA in the germline V gene (reference sequence). The CDR3 sequence is 15 residues long. V gave up 1 base and J gave up 5 bases; unmatched junction bases: 8. The CDR3 sequence is CSARGSGQDDQPQHF. The CDR3 DNA reads as TGCAGTGCTAGAGGTAGTGGACAGGACGATCAGCCCCAGCATTTT.

Of note for this clonotype: This may come from a read error, since a much larger clone is one base off. The chain joins TRBV9 to TRBJ1-2, with D possibly matching TRBD1 (5 bases). The CDR3 spans 14 residues. The germline CDR1 and CDR2 sequences are SGDLS and YYNGEE. V was cut by 4 bases and J by 5 bases, with 15 bases left in between. The CDR3 region is CASSSRGIGYGYTF. The CDR3 nucleotides read TGTGCCAGCAGCTCACGGGGGATTGGGTATGGCTACACCTTC.

The chain uses TRBV19 and TRBJ1-5; D possibly corresponds to TRBD1 (5 bases). V was cut by 10 bases and J by 0 bases, with 16 bases left in between. The CDR3 runs to 15 residues. Germline-derived CDR1 and CDR2 are LNHDA and SQIVND (reference sequence). CDR3 protein: CATSGTGASNQPQHF. DNA for the CDR3: TGTGCCACCTCGGGTACAGGAGCTAGCAATCAGCCCCAGCATTTT.

V usage is TRBV4-3 and J usage is TRBJ1-6; D unclear. The V and J ends lost 3 bases and 8 bases respectively, with 8 bases between them. CDR1 is LGHNA, CDR2 YSLEER, per germline. The CDR3 is 13 amino acids. The CDR3 reads CASSHNRHSPLHF. The CDR3, as DNA: TGCGCCAGCAGCCACAACCGGCATTCACCCCTCCACTTT.